This T cell receptor (beta chain) originates from a study of blood T cell repertoires in COVID-19 (dated by TCRdb to the early 2020s). Background for the entire study: Collaborator samples came from the United States, Italy and Spain and covered acute and convalescent phases of COVID-19. The material from the prospective study consisted of cDNA or gDNA derived from T cells, B-cell-depleted T cells, or PBMCs. The dataset comprised deeply sampled blood TCRbeta repertoires from subjects exposed to, actively infected with, or recovered from COVID-19. The samples were drawn from the first 160 participants of the ongoing ImmuneRACE study and from 1,254 subjects provided by 6 global collaborators. The repertoires were released in a freely available public database meant as a resource for research on the immune response to SARS-CoV-2. Where available, HLA class I and class II types were obtained from metadata supplied by the sample provider rather than from assay-based typing. The sample metadata nearly always contained a de-identified subject ID, COVID-19 status, age in years and sex. The investigation overall reported the following: The quantity of clinical and demographic metadata differed by source and by participant and was supplied without curation.

Each collaborating institution followed its own protocols to collect whole blood in K2EDTA tubes. Collaborator samples were shipped for TCRbeta analysis as frozen whole blood, isolated PBMCs, or DNA extracted from either sample type. TCRbeta CDR3 regions were amplified from genomic DNA by means of the immunoSEQ Assay, a bias-controlled multiplex PCR. The paper's processing steps were these. The number of nucleated cells in each sample was estimated from the amplification of reference gene primers within the assay. Sequence reads were collapsed and filtered to measure the absolute abundance of every unique TCRbeta CDR3 rearrangement. For each sample, productive Simpson clonality was calculated as the square root of Simpson's diversity index over productive rearrangements. Drawn from immuneACCESS, this table holds only the in-frame rearrangements with V and J called that TCRdb kept. Clones are partly lost; checked studies trace under half to an unresolved V gene and leave the rest unexplained. The V and J calls and clone size come from that table; D and trimming were worked out from the DNA. This sample has 140,000 or so clones in its table, and 81% of those were observed once. 8.2% of the sample is taken by the ten largest.

The CDR3 has 12 amino acids, counting the end cysteine and phenylalanine. Only the CDR3 part of the read is kept: 36 bases, read in frame from the first base. Relative to germline, V is missing 3 bases and J is missing 6 bases, with 0 bases of the junction outside any gene match. The germline V gene supplies CDR1 KGHSH and CDR2 LQKENI. As regards this clone: Its antigen target is currently unknown. Base qualities are not provided; no much larger clone lies one nucleotide away.

In this chain, TRBV18 is recombined with TRBJ1-1, and TRBD1 aligns with 8 junction nucleotides. The sequenced sample consisted of peripheral blood. This clonotype was sampled from a human donor in a cohort sampled during active COVID-19. Here is the DNA: TGTGCCAGCTCACCGGACAGGGCTGAAGCTTTCTTT. Its translation reads: CASSPDRAEAFF.